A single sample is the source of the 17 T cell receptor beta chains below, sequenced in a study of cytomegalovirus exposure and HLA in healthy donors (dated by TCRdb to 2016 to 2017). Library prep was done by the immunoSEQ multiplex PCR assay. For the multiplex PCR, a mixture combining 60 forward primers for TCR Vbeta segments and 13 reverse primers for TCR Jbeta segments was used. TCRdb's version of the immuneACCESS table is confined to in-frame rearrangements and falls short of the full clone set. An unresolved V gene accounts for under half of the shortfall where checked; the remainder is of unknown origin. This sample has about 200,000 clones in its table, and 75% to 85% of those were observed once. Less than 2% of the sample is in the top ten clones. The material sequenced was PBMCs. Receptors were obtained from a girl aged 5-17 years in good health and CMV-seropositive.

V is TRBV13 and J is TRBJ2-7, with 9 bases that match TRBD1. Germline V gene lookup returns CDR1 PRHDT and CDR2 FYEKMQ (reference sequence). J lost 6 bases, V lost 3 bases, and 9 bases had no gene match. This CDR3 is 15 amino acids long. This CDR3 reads CASSLPGQGIGEQYF. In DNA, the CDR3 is TGTGCCAGCAGCTTGCCGGGACAGGGAATAGGCGAGCAGTACTTC.

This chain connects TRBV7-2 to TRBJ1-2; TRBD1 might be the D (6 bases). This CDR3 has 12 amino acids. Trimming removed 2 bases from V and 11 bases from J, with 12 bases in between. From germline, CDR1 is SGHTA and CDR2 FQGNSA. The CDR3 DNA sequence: TGTGCCAGCAGCTTATGGACAGACGATTACACCTTC. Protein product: CASSLWTDDYTF.

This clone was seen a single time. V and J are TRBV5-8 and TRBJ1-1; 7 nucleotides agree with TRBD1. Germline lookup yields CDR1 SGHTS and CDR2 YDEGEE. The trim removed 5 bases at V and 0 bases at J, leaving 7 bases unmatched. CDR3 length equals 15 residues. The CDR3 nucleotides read TGTGCCAGCAGACGCCCGGGACAGCTGAACACTGAAGCTTTCTTT. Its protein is CASRRPGQLNTEAFF.

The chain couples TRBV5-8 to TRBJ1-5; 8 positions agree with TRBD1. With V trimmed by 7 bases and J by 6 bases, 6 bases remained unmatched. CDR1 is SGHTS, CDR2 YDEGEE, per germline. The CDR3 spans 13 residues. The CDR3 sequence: CASGLTGGQPQHF. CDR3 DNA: TGTGCCAGCGGATTAACAGGGGGTCAGCCCCAGCATTTT.

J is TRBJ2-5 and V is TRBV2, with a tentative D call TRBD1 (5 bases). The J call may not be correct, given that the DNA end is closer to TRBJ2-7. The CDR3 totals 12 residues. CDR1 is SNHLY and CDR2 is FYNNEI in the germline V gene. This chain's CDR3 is CASSGQSYEQYF. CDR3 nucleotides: TGTGCCAGCAGTGGACAGAGCTACGAGCAGTACTTC.

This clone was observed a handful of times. CDR3 residues: CASSGQAQETQYF. CDR3 in DNA: TGTGCCAGCAGTGGACAGGCGCAAGAGACCCAGTACTTC. V is TRBV6-1 and J is TRBJ2-5, with D perhaps matching TRBD1 (6 bases). Trimming left V 4 bases short and J 2 bases short, with 8 bases between. The V gene's germline CDR1 is MNHNS and CDR2 SASEGT. CDR3 size: 13 residues.

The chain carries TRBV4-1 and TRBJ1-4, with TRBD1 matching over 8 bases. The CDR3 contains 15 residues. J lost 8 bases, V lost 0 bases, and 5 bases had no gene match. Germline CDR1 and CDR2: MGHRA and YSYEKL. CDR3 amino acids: CASSQDPGGYEKLFF. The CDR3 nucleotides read TGCGCCAGCAGCCAAGATCCAGGGGGCTACGAAAAACTGTTTTTT.

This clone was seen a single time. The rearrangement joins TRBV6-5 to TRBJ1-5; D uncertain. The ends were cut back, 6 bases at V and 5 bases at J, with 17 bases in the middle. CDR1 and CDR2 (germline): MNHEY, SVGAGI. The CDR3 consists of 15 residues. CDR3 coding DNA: TGTGCCAGCAGGAAACAGATCCTTGGCGATCAGCCCCAGCATTTT. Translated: CASRKQILGDQPQHF.

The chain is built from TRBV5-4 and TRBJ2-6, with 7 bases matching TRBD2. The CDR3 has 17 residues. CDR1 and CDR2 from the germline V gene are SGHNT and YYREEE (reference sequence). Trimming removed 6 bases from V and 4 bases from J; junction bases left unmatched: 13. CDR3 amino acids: CASTYLAERRGANVLTF. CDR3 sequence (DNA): TGTGCCAGCACCTACCTAGCGGAGAGGAGGGGGGCCAACGTCCTGACTTTC.

CDR3 DNA: TGTGCCAGTAGTATGGGACAGGAACTGGTTGGGCATTTT. This sequence encodes CASSMGQELVGHF. This chain uses TRBV19 with TRBJ1-5; TRBD1 matches 8 bases. V was pared by 3 bases and J by 15 bases, with 10 bases of the junction left unmatched. Per germline, CDR1 LNHDA and CDR2 SQIVND (reference sequence). The CDR3 loop spans 13 amino acids.

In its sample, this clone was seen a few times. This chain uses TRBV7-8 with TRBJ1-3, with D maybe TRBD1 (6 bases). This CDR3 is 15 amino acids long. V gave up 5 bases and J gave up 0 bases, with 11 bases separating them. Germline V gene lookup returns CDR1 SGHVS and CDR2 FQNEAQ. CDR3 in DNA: TGTGCCAGCAGCCCGAGGGGGTACTCTGGAAACACCATATATTTT. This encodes CASSPRGYSGNTIYF.

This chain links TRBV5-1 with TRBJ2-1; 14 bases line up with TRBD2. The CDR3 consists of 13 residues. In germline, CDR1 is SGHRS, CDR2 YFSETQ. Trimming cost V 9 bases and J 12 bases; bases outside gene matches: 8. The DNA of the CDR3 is TGCGCCATTACGACTAGCGGGGGGGCATGGCAGTTCTTC. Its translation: CAITTSGGAWQFF.

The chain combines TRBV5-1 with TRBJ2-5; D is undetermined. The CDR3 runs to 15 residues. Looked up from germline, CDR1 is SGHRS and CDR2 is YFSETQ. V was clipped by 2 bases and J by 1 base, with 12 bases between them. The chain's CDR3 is CASSFGPSVQETQYF. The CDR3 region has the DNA TGCGCCAGCAGCTTTGGTCCTTCGGTCCAAGAGACCCAGTACTTC.

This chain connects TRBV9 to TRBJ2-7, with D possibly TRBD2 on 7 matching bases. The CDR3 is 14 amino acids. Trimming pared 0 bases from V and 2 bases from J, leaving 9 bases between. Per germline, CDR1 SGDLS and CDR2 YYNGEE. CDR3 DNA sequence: TGTGCCAGCAGCGTAGAGGGGGGGACCTACGAGCAGTACTTC. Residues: CASSVEGGTYEQYF. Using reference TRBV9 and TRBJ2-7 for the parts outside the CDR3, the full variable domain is DSGVTQTPKHLITATGQRVTLRCSPRSGDLSVYWYQQSLDQGLQFLIQYYNGEERAKGNILERFSAQQFPDLHSELNLSSLELGDSALYFCASSVEGGTYEQYFGPGTRLTVT.

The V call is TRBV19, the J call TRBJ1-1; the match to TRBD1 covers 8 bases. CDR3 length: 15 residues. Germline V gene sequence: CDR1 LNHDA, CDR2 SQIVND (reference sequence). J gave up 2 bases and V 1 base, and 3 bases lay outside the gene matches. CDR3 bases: TGTGCCAGTAGTATAGGGGACAGGACCAACACTGAAGCTTTCTTT. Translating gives CASSIGDRTNTEAFF.

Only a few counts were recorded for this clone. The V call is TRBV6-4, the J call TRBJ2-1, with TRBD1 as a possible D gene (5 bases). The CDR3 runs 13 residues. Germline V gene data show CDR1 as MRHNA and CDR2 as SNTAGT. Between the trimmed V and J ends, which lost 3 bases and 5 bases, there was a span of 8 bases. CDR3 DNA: TGTGCCAGCAGTGAAGGGGTTCACAATGAGCAGTTCTTC. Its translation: CASSEGVHNEQFF.

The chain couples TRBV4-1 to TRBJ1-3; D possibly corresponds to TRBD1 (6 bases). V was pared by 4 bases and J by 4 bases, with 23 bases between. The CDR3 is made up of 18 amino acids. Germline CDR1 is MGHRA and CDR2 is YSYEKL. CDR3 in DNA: TGCGCCAGCAGCCTGGGCCCATATCAGGGGATGTGGGGAAACACCATATATTTT. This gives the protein CASSLGPYQGMWGNTIYF.